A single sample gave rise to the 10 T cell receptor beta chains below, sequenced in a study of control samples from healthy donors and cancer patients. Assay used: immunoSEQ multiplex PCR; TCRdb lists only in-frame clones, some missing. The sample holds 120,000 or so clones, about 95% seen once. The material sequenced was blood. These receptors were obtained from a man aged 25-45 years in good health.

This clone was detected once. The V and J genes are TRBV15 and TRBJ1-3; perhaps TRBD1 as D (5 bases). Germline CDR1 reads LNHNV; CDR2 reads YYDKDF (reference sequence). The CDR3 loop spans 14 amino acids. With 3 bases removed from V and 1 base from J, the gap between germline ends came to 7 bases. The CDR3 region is CATSSRESGNTIYF. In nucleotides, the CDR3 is TGTGCCACCAGCAGCAGGGAATCTGGAAACACCATATATTTT. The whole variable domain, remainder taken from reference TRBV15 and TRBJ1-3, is DAMVIQNPRYQVTQFGKPVTLSCSQTLNHNVMYWYQQKSSQAPKLLFHYYDKDFNNEADTPDNFQSRRPNTSFCFLDIRSPGLGDTAMYLCATSSRESGNTIYFGEGSWLTVV.

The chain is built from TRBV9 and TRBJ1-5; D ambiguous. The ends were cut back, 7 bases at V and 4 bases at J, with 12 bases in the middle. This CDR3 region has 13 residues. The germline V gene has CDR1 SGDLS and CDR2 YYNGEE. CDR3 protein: CASGQAPNQPQHF. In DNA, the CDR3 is TGTGCCAGCGGGCAGGCTCCTAATCAGCCCCAGCATTTT.

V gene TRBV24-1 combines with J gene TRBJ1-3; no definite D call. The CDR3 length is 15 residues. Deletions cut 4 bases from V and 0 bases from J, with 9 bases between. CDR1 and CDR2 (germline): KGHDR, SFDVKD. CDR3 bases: TGTGCCACCAGTGACCCAGTAAGCTCTGGAAACACCATATATTTT. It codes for CATSDPVSSGNTIYF.

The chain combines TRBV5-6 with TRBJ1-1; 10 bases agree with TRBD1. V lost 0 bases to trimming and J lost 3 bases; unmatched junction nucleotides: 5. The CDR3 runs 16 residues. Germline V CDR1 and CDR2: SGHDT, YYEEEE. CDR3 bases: TGTGCCAGCAGCTTGGGGACAGGGGGAGATTACACTGAAGCTTTCTTT. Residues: CASSLGTGGDYTEAFF.

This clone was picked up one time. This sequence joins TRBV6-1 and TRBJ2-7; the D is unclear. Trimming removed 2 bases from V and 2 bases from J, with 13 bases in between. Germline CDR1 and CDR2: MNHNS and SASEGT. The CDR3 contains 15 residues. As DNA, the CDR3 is TGTGCCAGCAGTGAACTCCCCCTAGGGCCCTACGAGCAGTACTTC. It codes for CASSELPLGPYEQYF.

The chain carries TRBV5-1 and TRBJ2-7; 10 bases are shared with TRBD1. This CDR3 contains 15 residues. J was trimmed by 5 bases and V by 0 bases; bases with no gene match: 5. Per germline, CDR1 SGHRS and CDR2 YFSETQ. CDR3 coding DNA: TGCGCCAGCAGCTTGGGGGACAGGGGCCGGGACGAGCAGTACTTC. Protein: CASSLGDRGRDEQYF.

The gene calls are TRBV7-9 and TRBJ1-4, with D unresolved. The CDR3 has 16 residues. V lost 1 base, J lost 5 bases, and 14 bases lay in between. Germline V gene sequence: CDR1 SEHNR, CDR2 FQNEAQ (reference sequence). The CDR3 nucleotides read TGTGCCAGCAGCTTAGACGGGCGGGGTGGCAATGAAAAACTGTTTTTT. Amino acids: CASSLDGRGGNEKLFF.

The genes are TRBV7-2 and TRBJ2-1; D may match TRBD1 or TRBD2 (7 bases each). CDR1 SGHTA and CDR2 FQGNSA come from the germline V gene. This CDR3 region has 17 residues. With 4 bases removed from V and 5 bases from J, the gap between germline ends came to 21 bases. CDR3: CASSSPTRGGENNEQFF. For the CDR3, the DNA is TGTGCCAGCAGCTCGCCAACCAGGGGGGGGGAAAACAATGAGCAGTTCTTC.

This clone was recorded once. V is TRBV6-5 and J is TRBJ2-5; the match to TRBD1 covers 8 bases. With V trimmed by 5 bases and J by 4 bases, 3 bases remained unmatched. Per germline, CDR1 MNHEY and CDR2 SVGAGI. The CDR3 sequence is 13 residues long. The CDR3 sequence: CASSRQGLETQYF. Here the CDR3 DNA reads TGTGCCAGCAGTCGACAGGGGTTAGAGACCCAGTACTTC.

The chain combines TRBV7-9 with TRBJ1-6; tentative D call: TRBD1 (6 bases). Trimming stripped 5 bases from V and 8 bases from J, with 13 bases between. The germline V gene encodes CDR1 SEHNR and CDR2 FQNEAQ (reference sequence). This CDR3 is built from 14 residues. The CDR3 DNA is TGTGCCAGCAGCCTGGGGGGGCCGGATTCACCCCTCCACTTT. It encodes CASSLGGPDSPLHF.